Shown below are 4 T cell receptor beta chains from a single sample sequenced in a study of T cell responses to AZD1222 COVID-19 vaccine. Method: immunoSEQ multiplex PCR; TCRdb's copy keeps in-frame clones and lacks some. This sample yields 200,000 or so clones, of which roughly 93% are seen a single time; 9.2% belongs to the top ten. This specimen was peripheral blood, taken on day 0 of AZD1222 vaccination. The receptor source for this set is an adult in good health.

This clone showed up just a few times. This chain connects TRBV28 to TRBJ2-1, with 9 bases identical to TRBD2. The V gene's germline CDR1 is MDHEN and CDR2 SYDVKM. After removal of 4 bases from V and 4 bases from J, the junction contained 5 bases not matched to a gene. The CDR3 spans 15 residues. Written as DNA, the CDR3 is TGTGCCAGCAGTTCCCGACTAGCGGATTACAATGAGCAGTTCTTC. It encodes CASSSRLADYNEQFF.

V and J are TRBV19 and TRBJ1-5; tentative D call: TRBD1 (5 bases). Germline V gives CDR1 LNHDA, CDR2 SQIVND (reference sequence). The CDR3 spans 15 residues. The V gene lost 3 bases and the J gene lost 2 bases, with 11 bases spanning the gap. This CDR3 is CASSIGGKGNQPQHF. For the CDR3, the DNA is TGTGCCAGTAGTATTGGGGGAAAGGGCAATCAGCCCCAGCATTTT.

The table lists this clone with a count of one. The chain has TRBV5-6 and TRBJ2-6; possible D gene TRBD2, 5 bases. Germline values: CDR1 SGHDT, CDR2 YYEEEE. V lost 2 bases to trimming and J lost 2 bases, with 8 bases between them. The CDR3 runs 15 residues. The CDR3 spells CASSFEGAGANVLTF. The CDR3, as DNA: TGTGCCAGCAGCTTTGAGGGAGCTGGGGCCAACGTCCTGACTTTC.

The CDR3 protein is CASSQEAVYGYTF. DNA for the CDR3: TGCGCCAGCAGCCAAGAAGCCGTCTATGGCTACACCTTC. V gene TRBV4-1 combines with J gene TRBJ1-2; D unresolved. In germline, CDR1 is MGHRA, CDR2 YSYEKL. The CDR3 is 13 amino acids. V was pared by 0 bases and J by 4 bases, with 6 bases between.